This T cell receptor beta chain was captured in a study of Ad26.COV2.S vaccination and SARS-CoV-2 variants. To note about this clone: As yet, its antigen is unknown.

Study outcomes and limitations: Vaccine recipients surpassed placebo recipients in spike-specific TCR breadth. Non-spike TCR breadth showed similarity between vaccine and placebo recipients.

The treatment was: some 20 received Ad26.COV2.S at low or high dose, single or two shots; a few received placebo; per-sample allocation not given. Following the first vaccine or placebo injection, samples were taken on day 63. An Ad26 vector was used to express Wuhan-strain SARS-CoV-2 spike as the vaccine. The CDR3 sequence is 18 residues long. Germline-derived CDR1 and CDR2 are SEHNR and FQNEAQ (reference sequence). J lost 1 base, V lost 5 bases, and 11 bases had no gene match. The protocol was immunoSEQ multiplex PCR, while the TCRdb copy is restricted to in-frame clones and leaves out a portion. The sample yields 380,000 or so clones, 83% seen once.

The chain is built from TRBV7-9 and TRBJ2-6, with 7 bases aligning to TRBD2. The material was peripheral blood, obtained in a trial of Ad26.COV2.S vaccine versus placebo. The clonotype originates from a person aged 18 to 65 who received the Ad26.COV2.S COVID-19 vaccine or a placebo. CDR3 in amino acids: CASSLGGGQLSGANVLTF. The CDR3 DNA is TGTGCCAGCAGCCTCGGGGGAGGGCAGTTATCTGGGGCCAACGTCCTGACTTTC.